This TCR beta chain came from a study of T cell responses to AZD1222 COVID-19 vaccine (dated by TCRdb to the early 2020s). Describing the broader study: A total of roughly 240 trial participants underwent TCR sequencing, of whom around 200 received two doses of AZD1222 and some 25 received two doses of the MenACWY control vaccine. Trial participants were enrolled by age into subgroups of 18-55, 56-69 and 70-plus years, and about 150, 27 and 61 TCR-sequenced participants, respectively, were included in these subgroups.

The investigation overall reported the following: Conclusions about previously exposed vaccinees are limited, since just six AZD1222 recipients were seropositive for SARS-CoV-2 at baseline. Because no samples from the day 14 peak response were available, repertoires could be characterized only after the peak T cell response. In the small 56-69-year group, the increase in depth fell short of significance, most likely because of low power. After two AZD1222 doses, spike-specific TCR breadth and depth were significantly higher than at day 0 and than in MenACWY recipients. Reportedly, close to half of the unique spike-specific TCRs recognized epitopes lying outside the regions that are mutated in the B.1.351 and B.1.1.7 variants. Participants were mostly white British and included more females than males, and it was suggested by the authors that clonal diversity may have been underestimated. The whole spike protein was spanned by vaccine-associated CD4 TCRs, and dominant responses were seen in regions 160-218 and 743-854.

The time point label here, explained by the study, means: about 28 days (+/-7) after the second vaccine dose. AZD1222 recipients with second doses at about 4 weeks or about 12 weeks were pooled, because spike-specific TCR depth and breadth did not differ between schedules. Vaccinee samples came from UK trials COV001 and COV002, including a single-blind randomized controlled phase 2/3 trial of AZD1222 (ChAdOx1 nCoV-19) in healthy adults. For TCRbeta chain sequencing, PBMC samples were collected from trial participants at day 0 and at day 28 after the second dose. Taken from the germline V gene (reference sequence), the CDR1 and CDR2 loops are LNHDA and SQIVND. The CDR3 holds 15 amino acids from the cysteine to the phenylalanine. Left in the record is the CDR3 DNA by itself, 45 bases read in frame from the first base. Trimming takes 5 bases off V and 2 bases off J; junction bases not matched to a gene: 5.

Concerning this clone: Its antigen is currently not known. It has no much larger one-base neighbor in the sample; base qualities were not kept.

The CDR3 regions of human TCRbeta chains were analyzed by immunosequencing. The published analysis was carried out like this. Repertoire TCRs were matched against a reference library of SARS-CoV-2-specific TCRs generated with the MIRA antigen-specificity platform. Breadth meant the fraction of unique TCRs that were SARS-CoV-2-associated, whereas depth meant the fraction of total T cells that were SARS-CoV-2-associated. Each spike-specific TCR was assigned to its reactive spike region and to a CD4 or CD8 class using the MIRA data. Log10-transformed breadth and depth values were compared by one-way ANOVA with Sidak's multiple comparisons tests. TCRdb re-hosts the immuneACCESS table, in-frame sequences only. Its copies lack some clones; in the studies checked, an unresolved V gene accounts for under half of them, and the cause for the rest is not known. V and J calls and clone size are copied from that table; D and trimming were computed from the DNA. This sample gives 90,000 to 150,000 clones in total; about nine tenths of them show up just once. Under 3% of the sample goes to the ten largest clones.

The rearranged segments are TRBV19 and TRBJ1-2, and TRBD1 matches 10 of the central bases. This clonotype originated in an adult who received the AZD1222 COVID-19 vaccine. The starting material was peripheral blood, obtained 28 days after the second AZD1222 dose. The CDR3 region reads CASSEGTGANYGYTF. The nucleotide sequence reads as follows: TGTGCCAGTAGTGAAGGGACAGGGGCAAACTATGGCTACACCTTC.